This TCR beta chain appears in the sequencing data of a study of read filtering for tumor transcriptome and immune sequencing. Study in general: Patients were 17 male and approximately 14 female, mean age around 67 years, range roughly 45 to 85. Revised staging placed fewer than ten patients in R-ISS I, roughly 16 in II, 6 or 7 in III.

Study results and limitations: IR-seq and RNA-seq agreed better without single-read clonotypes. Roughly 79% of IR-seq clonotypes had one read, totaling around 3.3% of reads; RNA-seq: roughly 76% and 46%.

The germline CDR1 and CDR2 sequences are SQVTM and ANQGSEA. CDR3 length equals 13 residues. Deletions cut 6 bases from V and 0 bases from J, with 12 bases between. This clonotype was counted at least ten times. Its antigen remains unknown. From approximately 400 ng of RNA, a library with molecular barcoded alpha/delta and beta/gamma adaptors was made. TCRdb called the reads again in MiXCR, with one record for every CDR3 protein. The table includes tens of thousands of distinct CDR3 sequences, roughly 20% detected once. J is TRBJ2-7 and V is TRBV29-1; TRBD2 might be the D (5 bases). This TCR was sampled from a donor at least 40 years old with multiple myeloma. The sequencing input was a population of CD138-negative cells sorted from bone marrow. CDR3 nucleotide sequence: TGCAGCGTCATGGACGGGAACTCCTACGAGCAGTACTTC. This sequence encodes CSVMDGNSYEQYF.